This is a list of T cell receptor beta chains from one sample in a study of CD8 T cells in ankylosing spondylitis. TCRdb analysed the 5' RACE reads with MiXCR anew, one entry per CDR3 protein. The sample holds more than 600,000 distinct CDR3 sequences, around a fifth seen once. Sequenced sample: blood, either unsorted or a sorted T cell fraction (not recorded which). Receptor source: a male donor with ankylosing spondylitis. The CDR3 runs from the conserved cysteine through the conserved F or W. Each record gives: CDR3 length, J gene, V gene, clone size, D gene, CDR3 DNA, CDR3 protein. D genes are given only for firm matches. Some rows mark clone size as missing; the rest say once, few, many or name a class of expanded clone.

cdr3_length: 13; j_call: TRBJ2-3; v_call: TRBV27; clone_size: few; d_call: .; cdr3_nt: TGTGCCAGCAGTTTATTGGGGGTGGATACGCAGTATTTT; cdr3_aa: CASSLLGVDTQYF
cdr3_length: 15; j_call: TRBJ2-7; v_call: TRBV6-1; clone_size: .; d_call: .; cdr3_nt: TGTGCCAGCAAAATCGACGGGACGCCCAATTACGAGCAGTACTTC; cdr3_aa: CASKIDGTPNYEQYF
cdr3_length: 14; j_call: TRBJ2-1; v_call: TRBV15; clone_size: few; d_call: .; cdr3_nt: TGTGCCACCAGCAGACCCTGGGGTGCGAATGAGCAGTTCTTC; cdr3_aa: CATSRPWGANEQFF
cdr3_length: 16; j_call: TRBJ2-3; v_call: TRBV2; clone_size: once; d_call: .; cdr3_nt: TGTGCCAGCAGTGGAGGGCTAGCCCTGGGCGGAGATACGCAGTATTTT; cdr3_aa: CASSGGLALGGDTQYF
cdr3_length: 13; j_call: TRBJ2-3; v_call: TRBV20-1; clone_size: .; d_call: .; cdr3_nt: TGCAGTGCTCGGGACCCTAACACAGATACGCAGTATTTT; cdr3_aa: CSARDPNTDTQYF
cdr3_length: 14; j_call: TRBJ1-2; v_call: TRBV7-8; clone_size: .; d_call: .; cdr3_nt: TGTGCCAGCAGCTCCGGGACTTCTAACTATGGCTACACCTTC; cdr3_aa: CASSSGTSNYGYTF
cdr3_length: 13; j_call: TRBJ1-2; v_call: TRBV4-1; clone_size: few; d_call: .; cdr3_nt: TGCGCCAGCAGCCAAGCAGGCTCTGATGGCTACACCTTC; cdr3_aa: CASSQAGSDGYTF
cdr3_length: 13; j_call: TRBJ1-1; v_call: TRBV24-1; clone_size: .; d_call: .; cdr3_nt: TGTGCCACCTTGGCGGGGCTCTGGGGTGAAGCTTTCTTT; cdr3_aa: CATLAGLWGEAFF
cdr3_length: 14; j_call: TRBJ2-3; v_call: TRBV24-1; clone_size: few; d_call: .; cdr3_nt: TGTGCCACCAGTGATCCCCTAAGGGCAGATACGCAGTATTTT; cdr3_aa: CATSDPLRADTQYF
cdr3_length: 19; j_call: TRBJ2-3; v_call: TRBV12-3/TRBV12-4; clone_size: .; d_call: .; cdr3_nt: TGTGCCAGCAGTTCCCCTCCTCTACTAGGAGAATATAGCACAGATACGCAGTATTTT; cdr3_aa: CASSSPPLLGEYSTDTQYF
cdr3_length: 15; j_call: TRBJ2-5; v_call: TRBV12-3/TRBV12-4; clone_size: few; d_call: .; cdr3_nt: TGTGCCAGCAGTTTAAACGACTACCTGGTAGAGACCCAGTACTTC; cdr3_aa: CASSLNDYLVETQYF
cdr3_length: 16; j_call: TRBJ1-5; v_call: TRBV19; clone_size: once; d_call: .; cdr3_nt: TGTGCCAGTAAAAGGACAGTGGTCCGAAGCAATCAGCCCCAGCATTTT; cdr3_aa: CASKRTVVRSNQPQHF
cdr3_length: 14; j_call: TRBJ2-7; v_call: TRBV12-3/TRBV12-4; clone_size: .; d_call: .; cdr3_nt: TGTGCCAGCAGTTTAACAGGGTCGGCCTACGAGCAGTACTTC; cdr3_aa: CASSLTGSAYEQYF
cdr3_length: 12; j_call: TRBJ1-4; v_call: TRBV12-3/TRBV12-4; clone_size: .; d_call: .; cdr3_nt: TGTGCCAGCAGTTTACGTCGGGAAAAACTGTTTTTT; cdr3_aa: CASSLRREKLFF
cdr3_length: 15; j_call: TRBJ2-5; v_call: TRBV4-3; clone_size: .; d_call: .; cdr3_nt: TGCGCCAGCAGCCAAAACGTGGGGTACGGGGAGACCCAGTACTTC; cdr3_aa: CASSQNVGYGETQYF
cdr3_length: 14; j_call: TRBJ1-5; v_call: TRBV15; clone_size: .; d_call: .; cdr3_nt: TGTGCCACCAGCAACGGGAGAAACAATCAGCCCCAGCATTTT; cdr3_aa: CATSNGRNNQPQHF
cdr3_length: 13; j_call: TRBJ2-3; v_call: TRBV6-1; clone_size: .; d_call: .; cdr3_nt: TGTGCCAGCAGTGAAAGGGGGGCCTTTGCGCAGTATTTT; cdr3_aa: CASSERGAFAQYF
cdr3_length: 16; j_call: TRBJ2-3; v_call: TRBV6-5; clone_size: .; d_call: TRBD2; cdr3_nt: TGTGCCAGCAGCTACGGACTAGCGGGAGACACAGATACGCAGTATTTT; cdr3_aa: CASSYGLAGDTDTQYF
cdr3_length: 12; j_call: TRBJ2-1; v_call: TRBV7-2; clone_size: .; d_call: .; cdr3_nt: TGTGCCAGCAGCCCTGTAGGGACAGAGCAGTTCTTC; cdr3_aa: CASSPVGTEQFF
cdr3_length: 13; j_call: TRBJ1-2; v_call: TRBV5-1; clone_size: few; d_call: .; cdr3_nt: TGCGCCAGCAGCCCATCAGGGGATGATGGCTACACCTTC; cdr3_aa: CASSPSGDDGYTF
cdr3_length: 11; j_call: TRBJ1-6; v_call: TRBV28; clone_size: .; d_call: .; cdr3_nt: TGTGCCAGCAGGGACAGTTCACCCCTCCACTTT; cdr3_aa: CASRDSSPLHF
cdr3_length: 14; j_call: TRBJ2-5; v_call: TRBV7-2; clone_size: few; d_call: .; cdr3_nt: TGTGCCAGCAGCTTGTGGGGTCCTGGGGAGACCCAGTACTTC; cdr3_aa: CASSLWGPGETQYF